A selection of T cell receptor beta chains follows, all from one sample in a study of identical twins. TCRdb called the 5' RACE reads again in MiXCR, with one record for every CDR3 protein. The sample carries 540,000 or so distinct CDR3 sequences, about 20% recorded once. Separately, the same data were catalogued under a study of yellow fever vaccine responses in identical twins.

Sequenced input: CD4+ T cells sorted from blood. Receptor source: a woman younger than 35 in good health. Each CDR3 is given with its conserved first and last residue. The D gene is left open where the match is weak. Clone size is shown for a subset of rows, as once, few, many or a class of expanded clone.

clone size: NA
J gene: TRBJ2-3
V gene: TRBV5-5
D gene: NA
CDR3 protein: CASSFRTLWDTQYF
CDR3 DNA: TGTGCCAGCAGCTTTAGGACTTTATGGGATACGCAGTATTTT

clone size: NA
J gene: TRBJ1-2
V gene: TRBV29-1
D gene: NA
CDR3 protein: CSVDLEWVLGGYTF
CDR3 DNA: TGCAGCGTTGACTTGGAGTGGGTTTTAGGTGGCTACACCTTC

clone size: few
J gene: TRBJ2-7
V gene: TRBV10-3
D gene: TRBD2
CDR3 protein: CAISEGTSGPSSYEQYF
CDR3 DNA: TGTGCCATCAGTGAGGGGACTAGCGGACCGAGCTCCTACGAGCAGTACTTC

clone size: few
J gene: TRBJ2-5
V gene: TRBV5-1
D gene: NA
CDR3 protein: CASSLGPGAEETQYF
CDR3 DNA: TGCGCCAGCAGCTTGGGTCCGGGGGCGGAAGAGACCCAGTACTTC

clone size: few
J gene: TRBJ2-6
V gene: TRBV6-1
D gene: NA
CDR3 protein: CASRIQGANVLTF
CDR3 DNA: TGTGCCAGCAGAATACAGGGGGCCAACGTCCTGACTTTC

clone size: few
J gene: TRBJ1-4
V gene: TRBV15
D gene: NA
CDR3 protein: CATSRDQGLGKLFF
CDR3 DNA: TGTGCCACCAGCAGAGATCAGGGTCTCGGAAAACTGTTTTTT

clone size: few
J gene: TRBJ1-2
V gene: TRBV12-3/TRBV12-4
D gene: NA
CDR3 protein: CASISSGVYGYTF
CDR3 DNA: TGTGCCAGCATCTCCTCGGGAGTTTATGGCTACACCTTC

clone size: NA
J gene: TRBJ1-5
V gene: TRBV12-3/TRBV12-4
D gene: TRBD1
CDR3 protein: CASSFLLGQGNQPQHF
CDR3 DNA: TGTGCCAGCAGTTTTCTTTTGGGACAGGGGAATCAGCCCCAGCATTTT

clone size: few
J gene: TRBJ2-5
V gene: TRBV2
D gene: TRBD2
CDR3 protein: CASSERLSGSWKTQYF
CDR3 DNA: TGTGCCAGCAGTGAACGGCTTAGCGGGAGTTGGAAGACCCAGTACTTC

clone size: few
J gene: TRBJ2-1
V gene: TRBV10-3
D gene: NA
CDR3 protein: CAISESGSHNEQFF
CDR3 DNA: TGTGCCATCAGTGAGTCGGGCAGCCACAATGAGCAGTTCTTC

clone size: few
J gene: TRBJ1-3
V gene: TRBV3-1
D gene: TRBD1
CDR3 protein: CASSPGGRGQAGNTIYF
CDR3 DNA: TGTGCCAGCAGCCCGGGGGGCAGGGGGCAAGCTGGAAACACCATATATTTT

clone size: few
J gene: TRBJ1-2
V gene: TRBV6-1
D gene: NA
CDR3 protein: CASSDVAGQDYGYTF
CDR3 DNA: TGTGCCAGCAGTGATGTCGCAGGGCAAGACTATGGCTACACCTTC

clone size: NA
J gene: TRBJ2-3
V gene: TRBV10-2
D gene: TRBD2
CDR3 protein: CASRTRGSGAGHTQYF
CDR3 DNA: TGCGCCAGCAGGACCCGGGGTAGCGGGGCGGGTCATACGCAGTATTTT

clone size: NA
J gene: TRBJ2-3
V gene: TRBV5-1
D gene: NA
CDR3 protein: CASSFRPNTDTQYF
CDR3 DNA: TGCGCCAGCAGCTTTCGACCGAACACAGATACGCAGTATTTT

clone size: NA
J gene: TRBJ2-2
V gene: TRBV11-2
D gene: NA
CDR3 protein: CASRTGRGYTGELFF
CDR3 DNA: TGTGCCAGCAGGACTGGACGGGGGTACACCGGGGAGCTGTTTTTT

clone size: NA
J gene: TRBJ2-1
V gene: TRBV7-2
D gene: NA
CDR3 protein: CASSPRVSYNEQFF
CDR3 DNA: TGTGCCAGCAGCCCTCGGGTCTCCTACAATGAGCAGTTCTTC

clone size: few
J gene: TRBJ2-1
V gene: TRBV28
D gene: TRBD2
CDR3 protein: CASSTSGRIWVNEQFF
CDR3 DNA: TGTGCCAGCAGTACTAGCGGGAGGATTTGGGTCAATGAGCAGTTCTTC

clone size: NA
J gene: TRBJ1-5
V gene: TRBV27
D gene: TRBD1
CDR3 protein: CASSLGTGGHSNQPQHF
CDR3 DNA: TGTGCCAGCAGCTTAGGGACAGGGGGACATAGCAATCAGCCCCAGCATTTT

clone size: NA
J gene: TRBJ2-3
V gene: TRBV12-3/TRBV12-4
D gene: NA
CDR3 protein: CASTPGDSSTDTQYF
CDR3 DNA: TGTGCCAGCACCCCGGGGGACAGCAGCACAGATACGCAGTATTTT

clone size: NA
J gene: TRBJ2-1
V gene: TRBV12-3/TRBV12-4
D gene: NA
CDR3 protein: CASSRASGIEQFF
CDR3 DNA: TGTGCCAGCAGCCGGGCTTCGGGGATTGAGCAGTTCTTC

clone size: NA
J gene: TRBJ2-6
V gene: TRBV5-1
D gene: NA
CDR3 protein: CASSFNTGSSGANVLTF
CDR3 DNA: TGCGCCAGCAGCTTTAACACAGGGTCATCTGGGGCCAACGTCCTGACTTTC